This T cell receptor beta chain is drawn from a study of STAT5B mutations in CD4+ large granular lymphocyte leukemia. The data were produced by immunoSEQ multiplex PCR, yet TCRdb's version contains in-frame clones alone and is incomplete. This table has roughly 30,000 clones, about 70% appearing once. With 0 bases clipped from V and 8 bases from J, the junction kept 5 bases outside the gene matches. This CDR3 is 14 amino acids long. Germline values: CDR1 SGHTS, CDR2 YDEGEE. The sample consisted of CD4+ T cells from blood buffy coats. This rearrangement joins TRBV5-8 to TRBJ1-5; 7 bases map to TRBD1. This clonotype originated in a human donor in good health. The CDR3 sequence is CASSLGQGSEPQHF. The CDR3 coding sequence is TGTGCCAGCAGCTTGGGACAGGGTAGCGAGCCCCAGCATTTT.